Sequencing of this T cell receptor beta chain was carried out in a study of sequential checkpoint blockade in melanoma. As for the study in general: Maintenance nivolumab came after either treatment sequence.

TCRdb's copy holds only in-frame clones and misses some; the assay was immunoSEQ multiplex PCR. The sample comprises about 9,100 clones, around 79% of which are singletons, and less than 20% rests with the top ten. CDR1 and CDR2 from the germline V gene are SGHAT and FQNNGV. This CDR3 has 15 residues. V lost 5 bases, J lost 1 base, and 5 bases stayed unmatched. Treatment denoted: randomized to nivolumab then ipilimumab (arm A) or the reverse (arm B). Sorted cells were live CD3+CD8+, lacking CD19 and CD56, from PBMCs. The rearrangement links TRBV11-2 to TRBJ2-3; 8 bases line up with TRBD2. Sequencing was performed on CD8+ T cells sorted from blood (inferred from file names), taken from a patient given nivolumab and ipilimumab in sequence. The TCR sequence derives from a human donor with melanoma. CDR3 sequence: CASSRGLGGTDTQYF. The CDR3 DNA sequence: TGTGCCAGCAGCCGGGGACTAGGCGGCACAGATACGCAGTATTTT.